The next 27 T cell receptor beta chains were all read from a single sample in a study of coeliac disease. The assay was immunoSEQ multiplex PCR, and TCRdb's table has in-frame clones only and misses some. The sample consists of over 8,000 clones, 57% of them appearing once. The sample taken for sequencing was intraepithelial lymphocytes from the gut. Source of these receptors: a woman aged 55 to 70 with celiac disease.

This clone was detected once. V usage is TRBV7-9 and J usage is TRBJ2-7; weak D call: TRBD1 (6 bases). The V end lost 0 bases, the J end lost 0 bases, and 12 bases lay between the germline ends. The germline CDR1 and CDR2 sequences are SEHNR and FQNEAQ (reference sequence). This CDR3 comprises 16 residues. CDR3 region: CASSLAWQGSSYEQYF. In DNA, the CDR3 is TGTGCCAGCAGCTTAGCGTGGCAGGGGAGCTCCTACGAGCAGTACTTC.

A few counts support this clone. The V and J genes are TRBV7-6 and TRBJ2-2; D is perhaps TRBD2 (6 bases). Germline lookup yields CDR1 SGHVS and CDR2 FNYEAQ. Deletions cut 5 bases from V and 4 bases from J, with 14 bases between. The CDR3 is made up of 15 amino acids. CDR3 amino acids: CASSPGGDVTGELFF. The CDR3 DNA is TGTGCCAGCAGCCCCGGGGGTGATGTCACCGGGGAGCTGTTTTTT.

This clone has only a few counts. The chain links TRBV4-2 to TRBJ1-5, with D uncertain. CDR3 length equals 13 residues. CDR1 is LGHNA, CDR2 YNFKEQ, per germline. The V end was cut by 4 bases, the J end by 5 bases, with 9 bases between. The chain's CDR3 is CASSPYYDQPQHF. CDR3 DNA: TGTGCCAGCAGCCCCTATTATGATCAGCCCCAGCATTTT.

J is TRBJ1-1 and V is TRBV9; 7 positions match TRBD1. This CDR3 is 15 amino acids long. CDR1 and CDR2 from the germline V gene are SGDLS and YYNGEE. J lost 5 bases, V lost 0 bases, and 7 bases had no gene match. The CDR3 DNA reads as TGTGCCAGCAGCGTAGAACTAGGGGGCAAGACTGAAGCTTTCTTT. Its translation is CASSVELGGKTEAFF.

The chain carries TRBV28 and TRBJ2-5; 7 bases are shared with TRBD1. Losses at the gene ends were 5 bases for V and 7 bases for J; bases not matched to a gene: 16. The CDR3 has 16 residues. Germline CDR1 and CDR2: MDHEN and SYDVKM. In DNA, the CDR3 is TGTGCCAGCAGTACCCGGGACAGCCGCGCCGGTTGGACCCAGTACTTC. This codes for CASSTRDSRAGWTQYF.

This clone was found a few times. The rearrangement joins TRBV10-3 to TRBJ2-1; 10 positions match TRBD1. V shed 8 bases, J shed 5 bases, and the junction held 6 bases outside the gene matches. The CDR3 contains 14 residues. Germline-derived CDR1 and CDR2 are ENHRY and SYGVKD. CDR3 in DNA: TGTGCCATCGAAGGGACAGGGGTCCACAATGAGCAGTTCTTC. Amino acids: CAIEGTGVHNEQFF.

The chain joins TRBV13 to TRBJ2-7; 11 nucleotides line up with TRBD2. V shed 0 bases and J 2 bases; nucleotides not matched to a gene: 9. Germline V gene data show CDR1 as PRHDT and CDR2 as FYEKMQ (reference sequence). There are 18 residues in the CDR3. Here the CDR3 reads CASSLGSLLAGDPYEQYF. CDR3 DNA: TGTGCCAGCAGCTTAGGGTCCTTACTAGCGGGAGATCCCTACGAGCAGTACTTC.

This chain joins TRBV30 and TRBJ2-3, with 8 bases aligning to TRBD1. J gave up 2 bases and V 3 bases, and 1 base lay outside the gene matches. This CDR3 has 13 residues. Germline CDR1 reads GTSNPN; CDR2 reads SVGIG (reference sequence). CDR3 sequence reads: CAWSRGPTDTQYF. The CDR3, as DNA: TGTGCCTGGAGCAGGGGGCCCACAGATACGCAGTATTTT.

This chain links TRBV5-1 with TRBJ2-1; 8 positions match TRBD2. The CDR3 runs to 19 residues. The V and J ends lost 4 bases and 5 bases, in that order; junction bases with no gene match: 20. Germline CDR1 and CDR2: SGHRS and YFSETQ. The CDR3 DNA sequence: TGCGCCAGCAGCCCGCGGGGGGAGGGCCAGAAAAGATATGACAATGAGCAGTTCTTC. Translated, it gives CASSPRGEGQKRYDNEQFF.

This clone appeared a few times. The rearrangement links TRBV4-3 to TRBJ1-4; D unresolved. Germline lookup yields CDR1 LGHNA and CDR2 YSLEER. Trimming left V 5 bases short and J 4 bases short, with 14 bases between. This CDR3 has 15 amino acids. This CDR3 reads CASSTNSPLNEKLFF. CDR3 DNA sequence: TGCGCCAGCAGCACCAACAGTCCCCTTAATGAAAAACTGTTTTTT.

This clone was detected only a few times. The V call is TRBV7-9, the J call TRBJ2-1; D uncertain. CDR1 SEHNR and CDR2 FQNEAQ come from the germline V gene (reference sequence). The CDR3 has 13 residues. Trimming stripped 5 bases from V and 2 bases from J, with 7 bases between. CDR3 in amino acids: CASSTRTYNEQFF. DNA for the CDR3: TGTGCCAGCAGCACAAGAACCTACAATGAGCAGTTCTTC.

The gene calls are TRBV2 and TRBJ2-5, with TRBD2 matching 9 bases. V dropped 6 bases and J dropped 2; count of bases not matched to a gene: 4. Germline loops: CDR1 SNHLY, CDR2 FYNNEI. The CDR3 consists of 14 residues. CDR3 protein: CASRVAGVQETQYF. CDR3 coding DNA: TGTGCCAGCAGGGTAGCGGGAGTACAAGAGACCCAGTACTTC.

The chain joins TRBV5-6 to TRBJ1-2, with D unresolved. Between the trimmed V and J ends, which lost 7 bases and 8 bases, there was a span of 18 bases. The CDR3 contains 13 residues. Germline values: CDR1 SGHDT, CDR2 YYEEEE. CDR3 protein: CASARGDSGGYTF. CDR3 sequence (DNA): TGTGCCAGCGCCCGCGGGGATTCGGGGGGCTACACCTTC.

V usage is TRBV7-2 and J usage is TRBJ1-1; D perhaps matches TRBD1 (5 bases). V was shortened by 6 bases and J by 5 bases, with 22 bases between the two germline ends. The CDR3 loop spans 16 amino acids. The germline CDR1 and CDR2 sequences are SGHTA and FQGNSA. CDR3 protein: CASSSSGVGGRTEAFF. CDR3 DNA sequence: TGTGCCAGCAGTTCGTCGGGGGTCGGCGGTAGGACTGAAGCTTTCTTT.

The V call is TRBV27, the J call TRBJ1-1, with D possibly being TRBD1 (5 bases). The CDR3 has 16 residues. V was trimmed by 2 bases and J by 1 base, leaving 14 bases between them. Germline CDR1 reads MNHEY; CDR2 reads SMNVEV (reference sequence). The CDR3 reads CASSLGAGVRNTEAFF. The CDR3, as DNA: TGTGCCAGCAGTTTAGGCGCGGGGGTACGGAACACTGAAGCTTTCTTT.

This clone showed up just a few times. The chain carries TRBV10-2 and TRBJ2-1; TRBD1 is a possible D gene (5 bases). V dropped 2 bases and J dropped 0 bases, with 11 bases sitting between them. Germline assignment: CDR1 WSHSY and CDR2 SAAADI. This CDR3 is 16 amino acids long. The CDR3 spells CASSERGASSYNEQFF. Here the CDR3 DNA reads TGCGCCAGCAGTGAGAGGGGCGCGAGCTCCTACAATGAGCAGTTCTTC.

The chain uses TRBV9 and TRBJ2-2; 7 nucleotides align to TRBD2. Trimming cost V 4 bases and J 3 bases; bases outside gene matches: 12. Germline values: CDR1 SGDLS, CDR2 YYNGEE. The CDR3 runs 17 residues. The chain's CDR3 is CASSTPGGGPDTGELFF. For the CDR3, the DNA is TGTGCCAGCAGCACCCCGGGGGGAGGGCCAGACACCGGGGAGCTGTTTTTT.

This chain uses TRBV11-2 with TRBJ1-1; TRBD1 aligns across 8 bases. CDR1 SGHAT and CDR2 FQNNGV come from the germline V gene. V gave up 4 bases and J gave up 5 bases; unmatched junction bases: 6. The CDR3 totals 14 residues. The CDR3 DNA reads TGTGCCAGCAGCTCTATGACAGGGGAGACTGAAGCTTTCTTT. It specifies CASSSMTGETEAFF.

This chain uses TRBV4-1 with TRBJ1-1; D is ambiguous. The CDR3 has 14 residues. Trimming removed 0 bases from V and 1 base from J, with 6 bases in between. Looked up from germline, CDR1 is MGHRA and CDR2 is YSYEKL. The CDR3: CASSQDPSNTEAFF. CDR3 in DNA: TGCGCCAGCAGCCAAGACCCGTCGAACACTGAAGCTTTCTTT.

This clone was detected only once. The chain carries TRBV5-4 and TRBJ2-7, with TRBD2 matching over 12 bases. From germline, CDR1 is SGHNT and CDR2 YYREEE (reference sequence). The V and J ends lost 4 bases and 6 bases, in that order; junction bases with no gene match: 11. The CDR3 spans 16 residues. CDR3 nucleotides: TGTGCCAGCAGCCCGACTAGCGGGAGAGGGGCGGGCGAGCAGTACTTC. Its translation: CASSPTSGRGAGEQYF.

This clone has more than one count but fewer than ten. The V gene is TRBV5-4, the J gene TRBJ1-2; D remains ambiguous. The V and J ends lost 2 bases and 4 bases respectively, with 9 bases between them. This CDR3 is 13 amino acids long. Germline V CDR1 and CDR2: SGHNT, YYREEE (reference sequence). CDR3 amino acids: CASSLGLPYGYTF. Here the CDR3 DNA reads TGTGCCAGCAGCTTAGGACTCCCCTATGGCTACACCTTC.

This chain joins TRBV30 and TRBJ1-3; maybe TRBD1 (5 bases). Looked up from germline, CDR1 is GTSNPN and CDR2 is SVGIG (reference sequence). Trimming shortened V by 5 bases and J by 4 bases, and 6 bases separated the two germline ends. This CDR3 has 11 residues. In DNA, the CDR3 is TGTGCCTGGGCAGGGGGAAACACCATATATTTT. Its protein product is CAWAGGNTIYF.

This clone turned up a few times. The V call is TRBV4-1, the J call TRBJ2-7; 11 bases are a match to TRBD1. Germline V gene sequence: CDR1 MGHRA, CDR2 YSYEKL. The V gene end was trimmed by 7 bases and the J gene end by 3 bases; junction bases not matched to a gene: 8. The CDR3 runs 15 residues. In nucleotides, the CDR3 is TGCGCCAGCACTCCGACTGGGACAGGGGGCTACGAGCAGTACTTC. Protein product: CASTPTGTGGYEQYF.

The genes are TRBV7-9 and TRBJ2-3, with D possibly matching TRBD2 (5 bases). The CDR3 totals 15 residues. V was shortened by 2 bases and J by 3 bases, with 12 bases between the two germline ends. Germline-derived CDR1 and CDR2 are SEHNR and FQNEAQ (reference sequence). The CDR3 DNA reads TGTGCCAGCAGCTTATACCAGCGGCCAACAGATACGCAGTATTTT. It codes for CASSLYQRPTDTQYF.

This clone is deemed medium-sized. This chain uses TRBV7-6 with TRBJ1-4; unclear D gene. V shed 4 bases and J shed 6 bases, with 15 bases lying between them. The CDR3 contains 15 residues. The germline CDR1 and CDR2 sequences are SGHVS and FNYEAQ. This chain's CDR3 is CASSSEGRDDEKLFF. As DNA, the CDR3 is TGTGCCAGCAGCTCTGAGGGCCGCGACGATGAAAAACTGTTTTTT.

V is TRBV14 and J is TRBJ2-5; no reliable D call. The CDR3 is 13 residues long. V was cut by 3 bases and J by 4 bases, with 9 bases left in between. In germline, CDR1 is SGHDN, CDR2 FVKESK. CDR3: CASSQASVETQYF. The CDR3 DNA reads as TGTGCCAGCAGCCAGGCTTCTGTAGAGACCCAGTACTTC. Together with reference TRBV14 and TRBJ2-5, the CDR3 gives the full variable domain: EAGVTQFPSHSVIEKGQTVTLRCDPISGHDNLYWYRRVMGKEIKFLLHFVKESKQDESGMPNNRFLAERTGGTYSTLKVQPAELEDSGVYFCASSQASVETQYFGPGTRLLVL.

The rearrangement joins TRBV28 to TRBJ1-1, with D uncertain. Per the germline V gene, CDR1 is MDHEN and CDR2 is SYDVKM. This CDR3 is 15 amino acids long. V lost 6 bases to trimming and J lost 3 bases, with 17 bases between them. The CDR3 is CASRLSEGRDTEAFF. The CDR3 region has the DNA TGTGCCAGCAGACTATCCGAGGGAAGGGACACTGAAGCTTTCTTT.